These 12 T cell receptor beta chains were sequenced from one sample in a study of CXCR3-negative and CXCR3-positive naive CD8 T cells. Their antigens are not known. The authors made the TRB cDNA libraries by 5' RACE using UMI labels. TCRdb re-analyzed the 5' RACE reads; it lists each CDR3 protein once, without DNA. This specimen shows 130,000 to 150,000 distinct CDR3 sequences; the ten leading clones hold about 0.3%. Broader study findings: Compared with CXCR3-negative naive cells, CXCR3-positive naive cells showed more hydrophobic TRB CDR3s.

Sequenced input: naive CXCR3+ CD8+ T cells from blood. Subset noted: CD45RO-CCR7+CD27+CD95- naive CD8+ T cells expressing CXCR3 (TNR3+). These receptors originate from a human donor in good health. Some clones in this sample may be carry-over from other donors' samples.

The chain has TRBV7-6 and TRBJ2-7; TCRdb's D gene call, TRBD1, goes unchecked for lack of DNA. This CDR3 has 15 residues. Looked up from germline, CDR1 is SGHVS and CDR2 is FNYEAQ. CDR3 protein: CASSPGGGGAYEQYF.

The chain joins TRBV5-5 to TRBJ2-1; the TCRdb D gene call, TRBD1, has no DNA to confirm it. Germline V gene data show CDR1 as SGHKS and CDR2 as YYEKEE (reference sequence). The CDR3 sequence is 14 residues long. CDR3 in amino acids: CASSLGWRDNEQFF.

The rearrangement uses TRBV19 and TRBJ2-1; TCRdb picks TRBD2, but there is no DNA to check that call. This CDR3 contains 14 residues. The germline V gene has CDR1 LNHDA and CDR2 SQIVND (reference sequence). The CDR3 is CASTLLPAGNEQFF.

This rearrangement joins TRBV30 to TRBJ2-4; the D call from TCRdb, TRBD1, cannot be confirmed without DNA. This CDR3 has 16 amino acids. Germline lookup yields CDR1 GTSNPN and CDR2 SVGIG (reference sequence). The chain's CDR3 is CAWSHPVYGAKNIQYF. The whole variable domain, remainder taken from reference TRBV30 and TRBJ2-4, is SQTIHQWPATLVQPVGSPLSLECTVEGTSNPNLYWYRQAAGRGLQLLFYSVGIGQISSEVPQNLSASRPQDRQFILSSKKLLLSDSGFYLCAWSHPVYGAKNIQYFGAGTRLSVL.

This chain connects TRBV7-9 to TRBJ2-3. Germline CDR1 and CDR2: SEHNR and FQNEAQ (reference sequence). This CDR3 region has 12 residues. The CDR3 loop is CASSPNTDTQYF.

The chain links TRBV29-1 to TRBJ1-3; TCRdb lists TRBD1, though no DNA is available to test this call. The CDR3 length is 17 residues. The germline CDR1 and CDR2 sequences are SQVTM and ANQGSEA. The CDR3 spells CSVEESGAGHSGNTIYF.

The chain combines TRBV29-1 with TRBJ1-2. CDR3 size: 12 residues. From germline, CDR1 is SQVTM and CDR2 ANQGSEA. The CDR3 sequence is CSVDADYYGYTF.

V and J are TRBV5-1 and TRBJ2-5; the TCRdb D gene call, TRBD2, has no DNA to confirm it. CDR1 and CDR2 (germline): SGHRS, YFSETQ. The CDR3 contains 16 residues. CDR3 protein: CASSLAGLAGGETQYF.

The chain couples TRBV5-1 to TRBJ1-2. The CDR3 has 17 amino acids. Germline CDR1 reads SGHRS; CDR2 reads YFSETQ. The CDR3 reads CASTKQYDSEGLYGYTF.

This chain uses TRBV20-1 with TRBJ2-1; TCRdb names TRBD2, which stays unverified in the absence of DNA. The CDR3 runs 18 residues. Germline CDR1 reads DFQATT; CDR2 reads SNEGSKA (reference sequence). CDR3 sequence: CSARGDSLGGPYYNEQFF.

The V call is TRBV6-5, the J call TRBJ1-2. CDR3 length: 14 amino acids. Per the germline V gene, CDR1 is MNHEY and CDR2 is SVGAGI. The CDR3 reads CASSYSARSRGYTF.

V and J are TRBV7-3 and TRBJ2-3; TCRdb's D call, TRBD2, is unchecked because there is no DNA. The CDR3 totals 17 residues. Germline V gene lookup returns CDR1 SGHTA and CDR2 FQGTGA. CDR3 amino acids: CASSSGLGGTGTDTQYF.